A selection of T cell receptor beta chains follows, all from one sample in a study of blood T cell repertoires in COVID-19. Profiled with immunoSEQ multiplex PCR; TCRdb holds only in-frame clones, not every one. The data contain 20,000 to 25,000 clones, approximately 83% of them singletons. The sequenced sample was peripheral blood. These receptors all stem from a man between 70 and 80 years old with acute or convalescent COVID-19. Each CDR3 is given with its conserved first and last residue. A D gene is named only where the DNA matches it firmly.

>TRBD1|TRBJ2-7|TRBV5-4
TGTGCCAGCAGCAGAGGACAGGGGAAAGACGAGCAGTACTTC
CASSRGQGKDEQYF
>NA|TRBJ2-1|TRBV15
TGTGCCACCAGCAGTTTCGGGGTCTACAATGAGCAGTTCTTC
CATSSFGVYNEQFF
>NA|TRBJ2-3|TRBV2
TGTGCCAGCAGTCTAACTCGGGCGCAGTATTTT
CASSLTRAQYF
>NA|TRBJ1-4|TRBV9
TGTGCCAGCAGCGTAAATCCCACGTTAAGGAGCGATGAAAAACTGTTTTTT
CASSVNPTLRSDEKLFF
>TRBD2|TRBJ2-3|TRBV7-2
TGTGCCAGCAGCTTAGTAGCTAGCGGGAGTTTAGCAGATACGCAGTATTTT
CASSLVASGSLADTQYF
>NA|TRBJ1-3|TRBV9
TGTGCCAGCAGCGCCGGGGGCTCTGGAAACACCATATATTTT
CASSAGGSGNTIYF
>NA|TRBJ1-6|TRBV4-3
TGCGCCAGCAGCCAAGAATTTAGACAGGATGATTCACCCCTCCACTTT
CASSQEFRQDDSPLHF
>NA|TRBJ2-2|TRBV5-1
TGCGCCAGCAGCTCCGAGGTGGCCGCGAACACCGGGGAGCTGTTTTTT
CASSSEVAANTGELFF
>TRBD1|TRBJ2-7|TRBV19
TGTGCCACCAGGGGTCGGACAGGGGTTGACGAGCAGTACTTC
CATRGRTGVDEQYF
>TRBD1|TRBJ2-1|TRBV7-9
TGTGCCAGCAGACCTTTGGACAGGGGTGAGCAGTTCTTC
CASRPLDRGEQFF
>TRBD1|TRBJ1-4|TRBV4-1
TGCGCCAGCACCCAGACAGGGGTAAAGGAAAAACTGTTTTTT
CASTQTGVKEKLFF
>TRBD1|TRBJ1-5|TRBV7-8
TGTGCCAGCAGCTTTGGGCAGGGGGGCGATCAGCCCCAGCATTTT
CASSFGQGGDQPQHF
>NA|TRBJ2-7|TRBV6-2/TRBV6-3
TGTGCCAGCACCCCAGGCGGCAGGGGAGTCGACGAGCAGTACTTC
CASTPGGRGVDEQYF